The following is a TCR beta chain sequence with its context. Its antigen is unidentified. From germline, CDR1 is SGDLS and CDR2 YYNGEE. The CDR3 is 14 residues long. These data are taken from a study of T cells expressing NK-cell markers. In the study overall: Each TCR beta repertoire originated in sorted T cells that were CD3+CD56+NKG2C+, CD3+CD56+NKG2C- or CD3+CD56-NKG2C+. Study-wide points: Dominant NKG2C+ clonotypes in about six donors made up roughly 1.0-7.0% of CD8+ T cells.

Each CDR3 protein gets one entry in TCRdb, which reprocessed the 5' RACE reads and gives no DNA. This repertoire includes 140,000 or so distinct CDR3 sequences. The J gene is TRBJ1-2, the V gene TRBV9. The source is a man aged 18 to 29 in good health. The specimen sequenced was blood T cells: a sorted CD56 or NKG2C T cell subset, CD4+ or CD8+ T cells, or bulk PBMC T cells (not recorded which). This chain's CDR3 is CASSVSGANYGYTF.